This T cell receptor beta chain was sequenced for a study of T cell changes during pregnancy in multiple sclerosis. V lost 10 bases and J lost 2; bases outside the gene matches: 6. The CDR3 extends over 13 amino acids. CDR1 MDHEN and CDR2 SYDVKM come from the germline V gene. Clones were read by immunoSEQ multiplex PCR, and TCRdb kept only the in-frame ones, dropping some. Here the sample spans more than 35,000 clones, almost 90% being singletons. The receptor's source is a female donor with multiple sclerosis, enrolled in a pregnancy study. This sequence joins TRBV28 and TRBJ2-3, with 7 bases fitting TRBD1. The source material was CD4+ T cells from peripheral blood mononuclear cells, sampled in the second trimester of pregnancy. CDR3 protein: CATQGQITDTQYF. CDR3 nucleotides: TGTGCCACCCAGGGACAGATCACAGATACGCAGTATTTT. Full variable domain (rest looked up from reference TRBV28 and TRBJ2-3): DVKVTQSSRYLVKRTGEKVFLECVQDMDHENMFWYRQDPGLGLRLIYFSYDVKMKEKGDIPEGYSVSREKKERFSLILESASTNQTSMYLCATQGQITDTQYFGPGTRLTVL.